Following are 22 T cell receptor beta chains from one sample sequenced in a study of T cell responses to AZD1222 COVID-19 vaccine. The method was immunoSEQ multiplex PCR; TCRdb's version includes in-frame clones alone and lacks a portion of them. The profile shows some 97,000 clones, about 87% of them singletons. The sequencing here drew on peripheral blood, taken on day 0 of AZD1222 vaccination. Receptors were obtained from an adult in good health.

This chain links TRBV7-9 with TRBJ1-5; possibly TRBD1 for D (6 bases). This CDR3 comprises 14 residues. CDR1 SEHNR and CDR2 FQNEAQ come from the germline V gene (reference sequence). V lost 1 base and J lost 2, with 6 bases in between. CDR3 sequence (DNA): TGTGCCAGCAGCTTAGGACAGGGCAATCAGCCCCAGCATTTT. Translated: CASSLGQGNQPQHF.

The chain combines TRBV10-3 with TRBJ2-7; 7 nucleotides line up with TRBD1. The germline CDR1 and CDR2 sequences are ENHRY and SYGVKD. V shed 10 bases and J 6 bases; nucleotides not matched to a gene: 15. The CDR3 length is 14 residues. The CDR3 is CATSTGATSGEQYF. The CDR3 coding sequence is TGTGCCACCTCTACAGGGGCGACCTCGGGCGAGCAGTACTTC.

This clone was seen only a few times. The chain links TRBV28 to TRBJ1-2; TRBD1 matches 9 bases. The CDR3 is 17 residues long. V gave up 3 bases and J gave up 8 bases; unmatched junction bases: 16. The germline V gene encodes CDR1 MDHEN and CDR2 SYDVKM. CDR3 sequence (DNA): TGTGCCAGCAGTTTTCGAACAGGGGGCCGTGACTTAGAGGGCTACACCTTC. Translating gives CASSFRTGGRDLEGYTF.

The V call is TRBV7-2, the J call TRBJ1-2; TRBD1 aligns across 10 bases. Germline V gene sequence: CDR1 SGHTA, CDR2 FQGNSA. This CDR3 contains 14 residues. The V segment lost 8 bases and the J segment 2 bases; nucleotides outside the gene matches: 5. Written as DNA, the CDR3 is TGTGCCAGCCAAACGGACAGGGGGAACTATGGCTACACCTTC. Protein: CASQTDRGNYGYTF.

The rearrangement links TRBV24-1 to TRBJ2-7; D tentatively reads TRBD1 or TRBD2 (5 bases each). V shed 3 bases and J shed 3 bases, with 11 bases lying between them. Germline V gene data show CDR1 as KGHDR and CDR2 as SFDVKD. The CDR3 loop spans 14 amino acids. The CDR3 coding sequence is TGTGCCACCAGTGATGGGGACGGATTCTACGAGCAGTACTTC. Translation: CATSDGDGFYEQYF.

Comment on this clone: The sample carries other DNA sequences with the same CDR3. CDR3 protein: CASSFGNTIYF. Written as DNA, the CDR3 is TGTGCCAGCAGTTTTGGAAACACCATATATTTT. This chain links TRBV28 with TRBJ1-3; D not certain. There are 11 residues in the CDR3. From germline, CDR1 is MDHEN and CDR2 SYDVKM. V lost 3 bases to trimming and J lost 3 bases, with 0 bases between them.

Here the CDR3 DNA reads TGTGCCAGCTCACCTTCCGGGACAGGGAATGAGCAGTACTTC. This codes for CASSPSGTGNEQYF. This chain connects TRBV18 to TRBJ2-7, with 9 positions matching TRBD1. Per the germline V gene, CDR1 is KGHSH and CDR2 is LQKENI. Trimming removed 3 bases from V and 7 bases from J; junction bases left unmatched: 7. The CDR3 totals 14 residues.

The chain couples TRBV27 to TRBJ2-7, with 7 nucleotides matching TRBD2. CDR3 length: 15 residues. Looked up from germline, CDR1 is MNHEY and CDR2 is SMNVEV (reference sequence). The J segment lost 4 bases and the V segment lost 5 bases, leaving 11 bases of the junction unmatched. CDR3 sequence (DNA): TGTGCCAGCAGTCCCTGGGGTAGCGGGCTTTACGAGCAGTACTTC. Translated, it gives CASSPWGSGLYEQYF.

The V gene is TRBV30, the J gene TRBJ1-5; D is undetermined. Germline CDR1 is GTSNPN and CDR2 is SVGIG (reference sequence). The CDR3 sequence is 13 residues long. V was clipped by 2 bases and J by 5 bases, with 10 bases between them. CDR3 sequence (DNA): TGTGCCTGGAGTCGGAGGCAAGATCAGCCCCAGCATTTT. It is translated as CAWSRRQDQPQHF.

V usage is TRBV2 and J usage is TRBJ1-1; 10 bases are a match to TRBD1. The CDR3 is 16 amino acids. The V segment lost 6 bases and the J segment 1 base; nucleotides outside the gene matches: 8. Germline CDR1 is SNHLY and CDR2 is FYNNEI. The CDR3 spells CASSPRQGAWNTEAFF. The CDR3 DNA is TGTGCCAGCAGCCCCCGACAGGGGGCTTGGAACACTGAAGCTTTCTTT.

Here the CDR3 reads CASSSEAEQYF. CDR3 in DNA: TGTGCCAGCAGCTCCGAGGCAGAGCAGTACTTC. The V and J genes are TRBV6-6 and TRBJ2-7; D uncertain. The CDR3 has 11 residues. Trimming left V 6 bases short and J 7 bases short, with 10 bases between. Per the germline V gene, CDR1 is MNHNY and CDR2 is SVGAGI (reference sequence).

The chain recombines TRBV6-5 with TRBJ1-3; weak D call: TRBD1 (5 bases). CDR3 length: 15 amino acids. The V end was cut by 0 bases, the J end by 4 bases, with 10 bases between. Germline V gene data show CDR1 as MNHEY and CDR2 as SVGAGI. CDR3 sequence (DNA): TGTGCCAGCAGTTACTCCCCAGGGTCCGGAAACACCATATATTTT. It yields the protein CASSYSPGSGNTIYF.

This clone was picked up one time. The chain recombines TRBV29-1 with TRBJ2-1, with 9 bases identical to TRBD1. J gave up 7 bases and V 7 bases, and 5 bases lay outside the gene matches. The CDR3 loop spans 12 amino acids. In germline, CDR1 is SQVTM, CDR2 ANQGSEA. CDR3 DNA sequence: TGCAGCGCTGGACAGGGGACAAATGAGCAGTTCTTC. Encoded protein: CSAGQGTNEQFF.

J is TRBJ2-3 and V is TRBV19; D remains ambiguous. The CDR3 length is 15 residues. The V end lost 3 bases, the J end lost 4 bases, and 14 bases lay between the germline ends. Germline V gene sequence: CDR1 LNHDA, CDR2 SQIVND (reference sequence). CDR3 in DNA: TGTGCCAGTAGTATTTTACCGCCCTTCTCAGATACGCAGTATTTT. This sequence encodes CASSILPPFSDTQYF.

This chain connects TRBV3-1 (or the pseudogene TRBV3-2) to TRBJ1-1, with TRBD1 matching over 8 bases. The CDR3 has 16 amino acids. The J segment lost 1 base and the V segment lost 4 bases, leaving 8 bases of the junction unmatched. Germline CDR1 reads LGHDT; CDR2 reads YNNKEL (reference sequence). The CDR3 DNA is TGTGCCAGCAGCCTACTAGGACAGGGAGCGAACACTGAAGCTTTCTTT. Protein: CASSLLGQGANTEAFF.

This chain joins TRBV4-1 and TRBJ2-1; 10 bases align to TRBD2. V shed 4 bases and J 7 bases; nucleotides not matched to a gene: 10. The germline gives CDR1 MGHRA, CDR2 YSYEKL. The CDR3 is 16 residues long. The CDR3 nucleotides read TGCGCCAGCAGCCCCCAGGGGCTAGCGGGAGCAAATGAGCAGTTCTTC. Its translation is CASSPQGLAGANEQFF.

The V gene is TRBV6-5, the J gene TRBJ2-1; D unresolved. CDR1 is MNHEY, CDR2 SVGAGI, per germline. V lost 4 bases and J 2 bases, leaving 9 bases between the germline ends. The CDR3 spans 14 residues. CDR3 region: CASSSPFAYNEQFF. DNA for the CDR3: TGTGCCAGCAGTTCCCCCTTCGCCTACAATGAGCAGTTCTTC.

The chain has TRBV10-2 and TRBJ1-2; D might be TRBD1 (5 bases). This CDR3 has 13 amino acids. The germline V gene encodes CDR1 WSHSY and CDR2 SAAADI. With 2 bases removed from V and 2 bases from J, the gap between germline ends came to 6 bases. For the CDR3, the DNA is TGCGCCAGCAGTGAGGGGGGAAACTATGGCTACACCTTC. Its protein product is CASSEGGNYGYTF.

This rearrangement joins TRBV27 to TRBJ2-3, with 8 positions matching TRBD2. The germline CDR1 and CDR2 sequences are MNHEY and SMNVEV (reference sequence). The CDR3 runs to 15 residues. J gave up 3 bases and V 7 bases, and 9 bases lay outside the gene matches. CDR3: CASTPQPSGTDTQYF. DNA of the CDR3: TGTGCCAGCACCCCCCAGCCTAGCGGGACAGATACGCAGTATTTT.

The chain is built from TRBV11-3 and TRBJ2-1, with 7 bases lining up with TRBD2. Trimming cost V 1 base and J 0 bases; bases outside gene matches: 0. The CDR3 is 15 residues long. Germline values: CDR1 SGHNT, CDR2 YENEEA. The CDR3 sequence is CASSLAGGSYNEQFF. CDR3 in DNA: TGTGCCAGCAGCTTAGCGGGAGGCTCCTACAATGAGCAGTTCTTC.

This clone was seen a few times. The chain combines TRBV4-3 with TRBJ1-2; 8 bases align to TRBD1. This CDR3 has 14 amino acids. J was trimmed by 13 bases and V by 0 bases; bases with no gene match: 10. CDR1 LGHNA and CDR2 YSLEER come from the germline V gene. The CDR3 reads CASSQEDRTGPSTF. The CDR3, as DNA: TGCGCCAGCAGCCAAGAAGATCGGACAGGGCCTAGCACCTTC.

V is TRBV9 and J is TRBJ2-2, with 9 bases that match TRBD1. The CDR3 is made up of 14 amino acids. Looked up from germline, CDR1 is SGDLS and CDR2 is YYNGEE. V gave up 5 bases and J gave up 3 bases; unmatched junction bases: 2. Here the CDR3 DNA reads TGTGCCAGCAGACAGGGGGCGGACACCGGGGAGCTGTTTTTT. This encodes CASRQGADTGELFF.